The 20 T cell receptor beta chains below all came from one sample that was sequenced in a study of glioma-infiltrating T cells. The iRepertoire nested amplicon-rescue multiplex PCR amplified TCR alpha and beta CDR3s from RNA. TCRdb re-called the multiplex PCR reads through MiXCR, storing one row per CDR3 protein. This sample carries roughly 200,000 distinct CDR3 sequences, roughly two fifths of them seen once, and the ten largest clones take 4% to 6.5%. Sample: glioma tissue, nonneoplastic brain tissue, or PBMCs (not recorded which). The receptors shown here come from a human donor with low-grade glioma or glioblastoma, undergoing nonglioma brain surgery, or in good health (not recorded which).

The chain couples TRBV6-6 to TRBJ2-1; 8 bases are shared with TRBD2. The CDR3 runs 11 residues. Germline V gene lookup returns CDR1 MNHNY and CDR2 SVGAGI (reference sequence). V shed 10 bases and J 13 bases; nucleotides not matched to a gene: 9. CDR3 bases: TGTGCCACTACCCCCGGGACTAGACAGTTCTTC. This encodes CATTPGTRQFF.

This clonotype was counted ten times or more. The genes are TRBV28 and TRBJ1-2; D gene uncertain. Trimming removed 5 bases at V and 2 bases at J, with 15 bases between. Germline V lookup: CDR1 MDHEN, CDR2 SYDVKM. This CDR3 comprises 15 residues. The CDR3 protein is CASSRLTLRNYGYTF. In DNA, the CDR3 is TGTGCCAGCAGTCGACTAACGTTACGAAACTATGGCTACACCTTC.

This clonotype was recorded many times. The gene calls are TRBV6-1 and TRBJ2-7; 10 bases line up with TRBD1. The germline CDR1 and CDR2 sequences are MNHNS and SASEGT. The V and J ends lost 4 bases and 3 bases, in that order; junction bases with no gene match: 9. The CDR3 length is 16 residues. CDR3 coding DNA: TGTGCCAGCAGTGGCTCCGGACAGGGGGGTCACTACGAGCAGTACTTC. This encodes CASSGSGQGGHYEQYF.

On this clonotype: No DNA is shown, since the ends of the CDR3 on it are uncertain; the CDR3 is the one TCRdb lists. The chain combines TRBV27 with TRBJ1-2. In germline, CDR1 is MNHEY, CDR2 SMNVEV (reference sequence). The CDR3 comprises 13 residues, both ends counted. The CDR3: CAGSPYGNYGCTF.

This clonotype occurred a few times. This chain uses TRBV29-1 with TRBJ2-7; 9 bases fit TRBD1. Germline CDR1 and CDR2: SQVTM and ANQGSEA. The CDR3 runs 14 residues. The V gene end was trimmed by 1 base and the J gene end by 4 bases; junction bases not matched to a gene: 5. The CDR3 DNA follows: TGCAGCGTTGAAGCCGGGACAGGGACATACGAGCAGTACTTC. It is translated as CSVEAGTGTYEQYF.

This clonotype has at least ten counts. The chain carries TRBV28 and TRBJ1-1; D is uncertain. This CDR3 is built from 14 residues. V shed 8 bases and J shed 2 bases, with 15 bases lying between them. CDR1 and CDR2 from the germline V gene are MDHEN and SYDVKM. The CDR3 loop is CASRYLVGNTEAFF. The CDR3 region has the DNA TGTGCCAGCCGGTACCTGGTCGGTAACACTGAAGCTTTCTTT.

The rearrangement links TRBV18 to TRBJ2-3; 10 nucleotides align to TRBD2. The germline V gene has CDR1 KGHSH and CDR2 LQKENI. The CDR3 length is 16 residues. The trim removed 4 bases at V and 3 bases at J, leaving 7 bases unmatched. CDR3 sequence reads: CASSQFWTSGTDTQYF. DNA of the CDR3: TGTGCCAGCTCACAATTCTGGACTAGCGGAACAGATACGCAGTATTTT.

About this clonotype: Given a much more abundant clone one base away, this may be a read error. J is TRBJ2-3 and V is TRBV24-1; 9 positions agree with TRBD2. V lost 5 bases and J lost 0; bases outside the gene matches: 5. This CDR3 is 16 amino acids long. CDR1 and CDR2 (germline): KGHDR, SFDVKD. As DNA, the CDR3 is TGTGCCACCAGTGGTTTTACTAGCGGGAGCACAGATACGCAGTATTTT. It specifies CATSGFTSGSTDTQYF.

This clonotype occurred many times. This sequence joins TRBV2 and TRBJ1-6; D is uncertain. The CDR3 is 13 amino acids. Trimming left V 5 bases short and J 7 bases short, with 9 bases between. Germline V CDR1 and CDR2: SNHLY, FYNNEI. The CDR3 here is CASSRPLNSPLHF. The CDR3, as DNA: TGTGCCAGCAGTAGACCGTTGAATTCACCCCTCCACTTT.

This clonotype was counted many times. The rearrangement uses TRBV7-6 and TRBJ2-1, with D tentatively TRBD2 (5 bases). Trimming stripped 3 bases from V and 2 bases from J, with 11 bases between. In germline, CDR1 is SGHVS, CDR2 FNYEAQ. There are 15 residues in the CDR3. The CDR3, as DNA: TGTGCCAGCAGCTTTGACGGGAATGCCTACAATGAGCAGTTCTTC. This gives the protein CASSFDGNAYNEQFF.

This clonotype turned up a few times. J is TRBJ1-4 and V is TRBV7-6; D is perhaps TRBD1 (5 bases). The CDR3 sequence is 15 residues long. Trimming removed 4 bases at V and 3 bases at J, with 12 bases between. CDR1 SGHVS and CDR2 FNYEAQ come from the germline V gene. As DNA, the CDR3 is TGTGCCAGCAGCTCCTCCGGGGCTGCTAATGAAAAACTGTTTTTT. Translated, it gives CASSSSGAANEKLFF. The full variable domain, rest sourced from reference TRBV7-6 and TRBJ1-4, is GAGVSQSPRYKVTKRGQDVALRCDPISGHVSLYWYRQALGQGPEFLTYFNYEAQQDKSGLPNDRFSAERPEGSISTLTIQRTEQRDSAMYRCASSSSGAANEKLFFGSGTQLSVL.

This clonotype was observed a single time. It may be a read error: a sequence one base away is much more abundant. This rearrangement joins TRBV6-1 to TRBJ2-3; TRBD2 aligns across 9 bases. V lost 6 bases to trimming and J lost 0 bases; unmatched junction nucleotides: 4. The CDR3 totals 15 residues. Per the germline V gene, CDR1 is MNHNS and CDR2 is SASEGT. The CDR3 sequence is CASRGLAHSTDTQYF. In DNA, the CDR3 is TGTGCCAGCAGGGGACTAGCCCATAGCACAGATACGCAGTATTTT.

This clonotype was detected once. Compared with germline, one end of the junction differs, possibly owing to a read error. V gene TRBV6-1 combines with J gene TRBJ1-3, with D uncertain. CDR1 is MNHNS, CDR2 SASEGT, per germline. This CDR3 comprises 13 residues. The chain's CDR3 is CASSEIYGNTIYF. The CDR3 DNA follows: TGTGCAAGCAGTGAAATTTATGGAAACACCATATATTTT.

The chain has TRBV5-4 and TRBJ2-3; TRBD2 matches at 11 bases. V dropped 4 bases and J dropped 0; count of bases not matched to a gene: 13. There are 19 residues in the CDR3. Germline loops: CDR1 SGHNT, CDR2 YYREEE (reference sequence). CDR3 bases: TGTGCCAGCAGCCCGACCAGTCTAGCGGGAGGAACTAGCACAGATACGCAGTATTTT. Translation: CASSPTSLAGGTSTDTQYF. Full variable domain (outside the CDR3, taken from reference TRBV5-4 and TRBJ2-3): ETGVTQSPTHLIKTRGQQVTLRCSSQSGHNTVSWYQQALGQGPQFIFQYYREEENGRGNFPPRFSGLQFPNYSSELNVNALELDDSALYLCASSPTSLAGGTSTDTQYFGPGTRLTVL.

This clonotype turned up a few times. CDR3 DNA sequence: TGTGCCAGCAGCGAAGCCCATCAGGGGCAATATGGCTACACCTTC. It translates to CASSEAHQGQYGYTF. V is TRBV3-1 and J is TRBJ1-2; perhaps TRBD1 as D (6 bases). V was clipped by 5 bases and J by 5 bases, with 18 bases between them. The CDR3 consists of 15 residues. Germline V gives CDR1 LGHDT, CDR2 YNNKEL (reference sequence).

The sample holds a few counts of this clonotype. This chain uses TRBV6-1 with TRBJ2-6; tentatively, D is TRBD2 (5 bases). The germline V gene has CDR1 MNHNS and CDR2 SASEGT. The CDR3 sequence is 15 residues long. Between the trimmed V and J ends, which lost 6 bases and 3 bases, there was a span of 12 bases. CDR3 coding DNA: TGTGCCAGCAGCCTTGCTAGCTTTGGGGCCAACGTCCTGACTTTC. Protein: CASSLASFGANVLTF.

This clonotype came up many times. CDR3 residues: CASNIGTGSYEQYF. DNA for the CDR3: TGTGCCAGCAACATCGGGACAGGGTCCTACGAGCAGTACTTC. The rearrangement uses TRBV6-1 and TRBJ2-7; 9 bases match TRBD1. Per the germline V gene, CDR1 is MNHNS and CDR2 is SASEGT. This CDR3 spans 14 amino acids. V shed 7 bases and J 1 base; nucleotides not matched to a gene: 5.

This clonotype was counted many times. The chain couples TRBV20-1 to TRBJ2-2, with D hard to call. The ends were cut back, 0 bases at V and 2 bases at J, with 1 base in the middle. Germline values: CDR1 DFQATT, CDR2 SNEGSKA (reference sequence). The CDR3 runs 12 residues. The CDR3 DNA follows: TGCAGTGCTAGAGATAACACCGGGGAGCTGTTTTTT. Translating gives CSARDNTGELFF.

Ten or more counts support this clonotype. The J gene is TRBJ2-1, the V gene TRBV6-1; TRBD1 agrees at 7 bases. CDR1 and CDR2 (germline): MNHNS, SASEGT. The CDR3 totals 14 residues. The V gene end was trimmed by 6 bases and the J gene end by 4 bases; junction bases not matched to a gene: 6. CDR3 residues: CASRRDREYNEQFF. The DNA for the CDR3 is TGTGCCAGCAGACGGGACAGAGAATACAATGAGCAGTTCTTC.

There are many counts of this clonotype. J is TRBJ1-5 and V is TRBV28, with D perhaps matching TRBD1 (6 bases). This CDR3 has 14 residues. The V end lost 3 bases, the J end lost 4 bases, and 10 bases lay between the germline ends. Germline CDR1 and CDR2: MDHEN and SYDVKM. Here the CDR3 reads CASSFGTPNQPQHF. As DNA, the CDR3 is TGTGCCAGCAGTTTTGGGACACCGAATCAGCCCCAGCATTTT.